This T cell receptor (beta chain) derives from a study of CD8+CD57+ T cells in acquired aplastic anemia. This CDR3 comprises 15 residues. After removal of 3 bases from V and 2 bases from J, the junction contained 6 bases not matched to a gene. Germline V CDR1 and CDR2: SGHRS, YFSETQ. Genomic DNA served as template for TCR beta VDJ and CDR3 profiling. TCRdb re-called the reads through MiXCR, storing one row per CDR3 protein. The profile covers 400,000 to 600,000 distinct CDR3 sequences, with roughly 34% appearing a single time and roughly 0.89% taken by the ten largest. The sequenced patients had an expansion of CD8+CD57+ cells seen by flow cytometry.

V is TRBV5-1 and J is TRBJ2-3; 7 nucleotides line up with TRBD1. Source material: sorted CD4+, CD8+, or CD8+CD57+ T cells (not recorded which) from PBMCs. The receptor was derived from a human donor with aplastic anemia. The CDR3 DNA is TGCGCCAGCAGCTCATCAGGGGGATTCACAGATACGCAGTATTTT. It codes for CASSSSGGFTDTQYF.